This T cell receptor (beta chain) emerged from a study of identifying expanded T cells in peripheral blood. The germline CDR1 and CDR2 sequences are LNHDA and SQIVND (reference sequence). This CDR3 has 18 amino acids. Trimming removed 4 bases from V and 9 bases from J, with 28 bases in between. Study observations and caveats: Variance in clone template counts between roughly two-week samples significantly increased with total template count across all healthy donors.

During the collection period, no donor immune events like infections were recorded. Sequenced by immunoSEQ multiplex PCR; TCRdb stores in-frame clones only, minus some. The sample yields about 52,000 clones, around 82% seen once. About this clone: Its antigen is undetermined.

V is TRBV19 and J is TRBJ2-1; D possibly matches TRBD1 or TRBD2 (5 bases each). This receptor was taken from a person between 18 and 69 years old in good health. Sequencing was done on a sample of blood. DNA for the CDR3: TGTGCCAGTAGTACCTCCCTGTTGGGGCTAGCTGATAAGGTTGAGCAGTTCTTC. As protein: CASSTSLLGLADKVEQFF.